A selection of T cell receptor beta chains follows, all from one sample in a study of cytomegalovirus exposure and HLA in healthy donors. Assay: immunoSEQ multiplex PCR; the TCRdb copy retains only in-frame clones and omits some. The table records 85,000 to 130,000 clones, 79% of them present only once. Sequencing input: PBMCs. The origin of the receptors is a female donor in good health and CMV-seropositive. Each CDR3 is given with its conserved first and last residue. A D gene is named only where the DNA matches it firmly. Part of the rows lack a size; the others show once, few, many or a class for expanded clones.

.	TRBV18	TRBJ2-7	.	CASSPNSGGISSYEQYF	TGTGCCAGCTCACCAAATAGCGGTGGGATCAGCTCCTACGAGCAGTACTTC
.	TRBV4-2	TRBJ2-2	TRBD2	CASSQVHGGRASNTGELFF	TGTGCCAGCAGCCAAGTACACGGGGGGAGGGCCTCGAACACCGGGGAGCTGTTTTTT
.	TRBV4-1	TRBJ2-7	TRBD1	CASKTVSGGSYEQYF	TGCGCCAGCAAAACCGTCTCAGGGGGCTCCTACGAGCAGTACTTC
.	TRBV5-4	TRBJ2-2	.	CASSLAGIRAGELFF	TGTGCCAGCAGCTTGGCCGGGATCCGGGCCGGGGAGCTGTTTTTT
large	TRBV20-1	TRBJ2-7	.	CSARSEWEQYF	TGCAGTGCTAGATCCGAGTGGGAGCAGTACTTC
.	TRBV4-1	TRBJ1-4	.	CASSQIPGLGGLFF	TGCGCCAGCAGCCAGATTCCGGGCCTCGGGGGACTGTTTTTT
once	TRBV2	TRBJ2-1	.	CASRTGSSYEQFF	TGTGCCAGCAGGACGGGGAGCAGCTATGAGCAGTTCTTC
.	TRBV9	TRBJ2-2	.	CASSVDSRARLAGELFF	TGTGCCAGCAGCGTAGATTCGAGGGCGCGGTTGGCCGGGGAGCTGTTTTTT
.	TRBV6-4	TRBJ2-2	.	CASSSEAGSNTGELFF	TGTGCCAGCAGTTCCGAGGCAGGGTCTAACACCGGGGAGCTGTTTTTT
.	TRBV19	TRBJ2-7	.	CASSINLGYEQYF	TGTGCCAGTAGTATAAATCTCGGGTACGAGCAGTACTTC
.	TRBV2	TRBJ2-7	TRBD2	CASRLAGGGEQYF	TGTGCCAGCAGGCTAGCGGGAGGCGGCGAGCAGTACTTC
.	TRBV30	TRBJ2-3	TRBD2	CAWSRGTSGGTDTQYF	TGTGCCTGGAGTAGAGGGACTAGCGGGGGCACAGATACGCAGTATTTT
.	TRBV7-2	TRBJ2-3	TRBD2	CASSSSSGRTDTQYF	TGTGCCAGCAGCTCATCTAGCGGGAGGACAGATACGCAGTATTTT
.	TRBV5-1	TRBJ2-2	.	CASRSRGAQVGELFF	TGCGCCAGCAGGTCCCGGGGGGCGCAGGTCGGGGAGCTGTTTTTT
.	TRBV27	TRBJ1-6	.	CARAIRGPYNSPLHF	TGTGCCAGAGCAATCAGGGGCCCTTATAATTCACCCCTCCACTTT
.	TRBV7-8	TRBJ2-7	.	CASSPQGLISYEQYF	TGTGCCAGCAGCCCCCAAGGACTAATCTCCTACGAGCAGTACTTC
.	TRBV9	TRBJ2-5	TRBD2	CASSVGGGRGGETQYF	TGTGCCAGCAGCGTAGGTGGAGGGAGGGGAGGAGAGACCCAGTACTTC
.	TRBV5-5	TRBJ1-5	.	CASSLAGGRSNQPQHF	TGTGCCAGCAGCTTGGCGGGGGGGCGAAGCAATCAGCCCCAGCATTTT
.	TRBV28	TRBJ1-1	.	CASSIITTGQGSTEAFF	TGTGCCAGCAGTATAATAACGACAGGCCAGGGTAGCACTGAAGCTTTCTTT